The sequence of this T cell receptor beta chain was determined in a study of regulatory T cells in long-lasting Graves disease. Study overall: Antithyroid drugs had been given to newly diagnosed Graves' patients for under 3 months.

The TCR beta library used iRepertoire HTBI primers with Arm-PCR amplification of CDR3. A single record per CDR3 protein comes from TCRdb applying MiXCR to the multiplex PCR reads. The table records about 540,000 distinct CDR3 sequences, roughly 14% of them present only once. Time point described: newly diagnosed GD, antithyroid drugs for less than 3 months. Construction of the TCR library relied on RNA isolated from PBMCs. Patients came through an endocrinology department, and that department was in Xi'an, China. This clonotype was recorded many times. The data were also submitted as part of a second study, on T cells in Graves' hyperthyroidism and ophthalmopathy. That source adds: HTBI primers were employed in a first-round RT-PCR of the TCR CDR3.

The material sequenced was peripheral blood mononuclear cells (PBMCs), taken at new diagnosis, from a patient treated with antithyroid drugs. The TCR originated in a man aged 25-45 years with Graves disease.

CDR3: CASSFSHGETQYF. CDR3 bases: TGTGCCAGCAGCTTTTCTCATGGAGAGACCCAGTACTTC. The chain carries TRBV5-6 and TRBJ2-5; no firm D call. CDR3 size: 13 residues. CDR1 is SGHDT, CDR2 YYEEEE, per germline. Trimming cost V 2 bases and J 4 bases, with 9 bases left between them.